One sample yielded the 7 T cell receptor beta chains listed below, sequenced in a study of cytomegalovirus exposure and HLA in healthy donors. Primers included in the PCR were 60 Vbeta and 13 Jbeta primers. The repertoire was sequenced with immunoSEQ multiplex PCR; TCRdb's copy has only in-frame clones and lacks some. In the table there are 200,000 to 250,000 clones, approximately 80% of which are singletons. The sample was PBMCs. These receptors were obtained from a middle-aged man in good health and CMV-seronegative.

The chain is built from TRBV7-2 and TRBJ2-1; D might be TRBD1 (5 bases). From germline, CDR1 is SGHTA and CDR2 FQGNSA. Trimming took 5 bases from V and 0 from J, leaving 5 bases between them. The CDR3 spans 13 residues. The CDR3: CASSRGSYNEQFF. For the CDR3, the DNA is TGTGCCAGCAGCAGGGGCTCCTACAATGAGCAGTTCTTC.

The chain carries TRBV9 and TRBJ2-2; TRBD2 aligns across 7 bases. The V gene end was trimmed by 4 bases and the J gene end by 2 bases; junction bases not matched to a gene: 8. Germline V lookup: CDR1 SGDLS, CDR2 YYNGEE. CDR3 size: 16 residues. In DNA, the CDR3 is TGTGCCAGCAGCCTCGCCGGGACTACTAACACCGGGGAGCTGTTTTTT. Its translation: CASSLAGTTNTGELFF.

CDR3 sequence: CASSLAQMNEKLFF. As DNA, the CDR3 is TGTGCCAGCAGCTTAGCACAAATGAATGAAAAACTGTTTTTT. This chain joins TRBV7-9 and TRBJ1-4; D gene unclear. V lost 0 bases and J lost 5, with 7 bases in between. This CDR3 is 14 amino acids long. Germline V gene sequence: CDR1 SEHNR, CDR2 FQNEAQ (reference sequence).

This chain joins TRBV27 and TRBJ2-7; perhaps TRBD1 as D (7 bases). CDR3 length: 15 residues. Germline lookup yields CDR1 MNHEY and CDR2 SMNVEV (reference sequence). V was trimmed by 6 bases and J by 3 bases, leaving 18 bases between them. DNA for the CDR3: TGTGCCAGCAGCCCGACAGGGACTTTATTCTACGAGCAGTACTTC. Translation gives CASSPTGTLFYEQYF.

The rearrangement joins TRBV19 to TRBJ2-2; 11 bases match TRBD2. CDR3 length: 15 residues. The germline gives CDR1 LNHDA, CDR2 SQIVND (reference sequence). Unmatched junction bases numbered 3, after V lost 3 bases and J lost 6 bases. The DNA for the CDR3 is TGTGCCAGTAGTATCCTAGCGGGAGGATCCGGGGAGCTGTTTTTT. Translating it yields CASSILAGGSGELFF. The variable domain in full, completed from reference TRBV19 and TRBJ2-2, reads DGGITQSPKYLFRKEGQNVTLSCEQNLNHDAMYWYRQDPGQGLRLIYYSQIVNDFQKGDIAEGYSVSREKKESFPLTVTSAQKNPTAFYLCASSILAGGSGELFFGEGSRLTVL.

The rearrangement uses TRBV20-1 and TRBJ2-1; D remains ambiguous. V lost 1 base, J lost 9 bases, and 7 bases lay in between. The CDR3 has 11 residues. CDR1 is DFQATT, CDR2 SNEGSKA, per germline (reference sequence). CDR3 bases: TGCAGTGCTAGAGGGCAGGCTGAGCAGTTCTTC. This codes for CSARGQAEQFF.

This chain links TRBV27 with TRBJ2-3, with unresolved D. The CDR3 totals 14 residues. Germline V gene lookup returns CDR1 MNHEY and CDR2 SMNVEV (reference sequence). Trimming cost V 5 bases and J 2 bases, with 11 bases left between them. The CDR3 protein is CASSPLGPTDTQYF. The DNA for the CDR3 is TGTGCCAGCAGTCCCCTAGGTCCCACAGATACGCAGTATTTT.